The 2 T cell receptor beta chains given below trace back to one sample, sequenced in a study of T-cell reconstitution after alpha-beta-depleted transplantation in children. For TCRbeta, the library was prepared with unique molecular identifiers. MiXCR, applied by TCRdb to the PCR reads, yields one record per CDR3 protein. The sample comprises more than 450,000 distinct CDR3 sequences, 18% of which are singletons, and more than 2.5% rests with the top ten. Sequencing used PBMCs from the stem cell graft donor, obtained from the stem cell graft. Receptors originate from a human donor who donated a stem cell graft to a child with acute lymphoblastic leukemia.

A few counts support this clonotype. The V and J genes are TRBV15 and TRBJ2-3; D unclear. CDR1 is LNHNV, CDR2 YYDKDF, per germline (reference sequence). The CDR3 has 12 amino acids. The ends were cut back, 0 bases at V and 5 bases at J, with 3 bases in the middle. This chain's CDR3 is CATSREGDTQYF. For the CDR3, the DNA is TGTGCCACCAGCAGAGAAGGAGATACGCAGTATTTT. The whole variable domain, remainder taken from reference TRBV15 and TRBJ2-3, is DAMVIQNPRYQVTQFGKPVTLSCSQTLNHNVMYWYQQKSSQAPKLLFHYYDKDFNNEADTPDNFQSRRPNTSFCFLDIRSPGLGDTAMYLCATSREGDTQYFGPGTRLTVL.

This clonotype was seen a few times. The rearrangement joins TRBV19 to TRBJ2-1; the D is unclear. V lost 1 base and J 4 bases, leaving 8 bases between the germline ends. CDR3 length equals 14 residues. Looked up from germline, CDR1 is LNHDA and CDR2 is SQIVND (reference sequence). Here the CDR3 reads CASSIAGPYNEQFF. As DNA, the CDR3 is TGTGCCAGTAGTATAGCTGGGCCATACAATGAGCAGTTCTTC.